Following are 28 T cell receptor beta chains from one sample sequenced in a study of OX40 agonist ivuxolimab in advanced cancers. Only in-frame clones appear in the TCRdb table, and some are missing; sequencing was by immunoSEQ multiplex PCR. The table includes approximately 59,000 clones, 84% detected once. Sample: CD4+ or CD8+ T cells sorted from blood, taken in a trial of the OX40 agonist ivuxolimab. These TCRs come from an adult with an advanced solid tumor such as melanoma, head and neck, liver or kidney cancer.

The genes are TRBV23-1 and TRBJ1-1, with D possibly being TRBD1 (5 bases). TRBV23-1 is noted as an ORF with a role that remains uncertain. The CDR3 is made up of 14 amino acids. Trimming removed 2 bases at V and 6 bases at J, with 13 bases between. This CDR3 is CASSQTTGVSEAFF. CDR3 DNA sequence: TGCGCCAGCAGTCAAACCACGGGGGTTTCTGAAGCTTTCTTT.

The chain joins TRBV7-6 to TRBJ2-5; no reliable D call. Germline V gene sequence: CDR1 SGHVS, CDR2 FNYEAQ. The germline V and J ends were trimmed by 1 base and 3 bases, with 9 bases remaining between them. The CDR3 spans 14 residues. DNA for the CDR3: TGTGCCAGCAGCTTAGGTCTGGGGAAAGAGACCCAGTACTTC. This translates into CASSLGLGKETQYF.

The rearrangement links TRBV7-3 to TRBJ1-1; TRBD1 is a possible D gene (5 bases). V dropped 5 bases and J dropped 5 bases, with 12 bases sitting between them. The CDR3 is 13 amino acids. CDR1 SGHTA and CDR2 FQGTGA come from the germline V gene. CDR3 DNA: TGTGCCAGCAGCCGCGGGTGGGGGACTGAAGCTTTCTTT. Encoded protein: CASSRGWGTEAFF.

A single count supports this clone. V and J are TRBV15 and TRBJ1-2; D unresolved. V lost 0 bases and J lost 7, with 15 bases in between. CDR3 length equals 15 residues. Germline CDR1 LNHNV, CDR2 YYDKDF (reference sequence). This CDR3 reads CATSRELASTSGYTF. CDR3 DNA: TGTGCCACCAGCAGAGAGCTGGCCAGCACAAGTGGCTACACCTTC.

The chain has TRBV5-5 and TRBJ2-5; no clear D gene. The CDR3 contains 14 residues. Germline V gene lookup returns CDR1 SGHKS and CDR2 YYEKEE (reference sequence). Trimming left V 1 base short and J 1 base short, with 8 bases between. CDR3: CASSLILGQETQYF. In nucleotides, the CDR3 is TGTGCCAGCAGCTTGATCTTAGGCCAAGAGACCCAGTACTTC.

V usage is TRBV10-3 and J usage is TRBJ1-2, with 9 bases lining up with TRBD1. Germline CDR1 reads ENHRY; CDR2 reads SYGVKD. This CDR3 comprises 15 residues. With V trimmed by 7 bases and J by 4 bases, 10 bases remained unmatched. CDR3 loop: CAITWDREGTYGYTF. CDR3 coding DNA: TGTGCCATCACCTGGGACAGGGAGGGAACCTATGGCTACACCTTC.

This sequence joins TRBV5-1 and TRBJ1-2; 7 bases match TRBD1. With 4 bases clipped from V and 2 bases from J, the junction kept 2 bases outside the gene matches. The CDR3 has 13 residues. In germline, CDR1 is SGHRS, CDR2 YFSETQ. The CDR3 coding sequence is TGCGCCAGCAGCGAGACAGGGAACTATGGCTACACCTTC. It specifies CASSETGNYGYTF.

J is TRBJ2-3 and V is TRBV29-1, with 7 nucleotides matching TRBD2. V was clipped by 3 bases and J by 0 bases; unmatched bases: 6. CDR1 is SQVTM and CDR2 is ANQGSEA in the germline V gene. CDR3 length: 15 residues. As DNA, the CDR3 is TGCAGCGTTGAGGGAGGGGTGGACAGCACAGATACGCAGTATTTT. The encoded protein is CSVEGGVDSTDTQYF.

The CDR3 loop reads CASSLKVSSYEQYF. DNA for the CDR3: TGTGCCAGCAGCTTAAAAGTGTCCTCCTACGAGCAGTACTTC. V and J are TRBV7-8 and TRBJ2-7; the D is unclear. V lost 2 bases to trimming and J lost 0 bases, with 8 bases between them. This CDR3 contains 14 residues. Germline V gene sequence: CDR1 SGHVS, CDR2 FQNEAQ. The whole variable domain, filled in from reference TRBV7-8 and TRBJ2-7, reads GAGVSQSPRYKVAKRGQDVALRCDPISGHVSLFWYQQALGQGPEFLTYFQNEAQLDKSGLPSDRFFAERPEGSVSTLKIQRTQQEDSAVYLCASSLKVSSYEQYFGPGTRLTVT.

The chain recombines TRBV29-1 with TRBJ1-5; TRBD1 is a possible D gene (5 bases). V was shortened by 6 bases and J by 0 bases, with 12 bases between the two germline ends. Looked up from germline, CDR1 is SQVTM and CDR2 is ANQGSEA. There are 14 residues in the CDR3. CDR3 bases: TGCAGCGTCACCGGGACGGATAGCAATCAGCCCCAGCATTTT. Translated: CSVTGTDSNQPQHF. Filled out from reference TRBV29-1 and TRBJ1-5, the complete variable domain reads SAVISQKPSRDICQRGTSLTIQCQVDSQVTMMFWYRQQPGQSLTLIATANQGSEATYESGFVIDKFPISRPNLTFSTLTVSNMSPEDSSIYLCSVTGTDSNQPQHFGDGTRLSIL.

This clone was recorded once. The chain uses TRBV5-6 and TRBJ1-2; 7 bases are a match to TRBD1. This CDR3 is 16 amino acids long. Germline assignment: CDR1 SGHDT and CDR2 YYEEEE. J was trimmed by 4 bases and V by 4 bases; bases with no gene match: 13. In nucleotides, the CDR3 is TGTGCCAGCAGCCCCAGGGCAGGGGGGAGAAGCTATGGCTACACCTTC. Translation gives CASSPRAGGRSYGYTF.

This clone was observed once. Here the CDR3 reads CAISDRGRQETQYF. DNA for the CDR3: TGTGCCATCAGTGACAGGGGGCGCCAAGAGACCCAGTACTTC. This chain links TRBV10-3 with TRBJ2-5, with 8 bases identical to TRBD1. In germline, CDR1 is ENHRY, CDR2 SYGVKD. The V and J ends lost 3 bases and 1 base, in that order; junction bases with no gene match: 1. The CDR3 loop spans 14 amino acids.

The V call is TRBV6-6, the J call TRBJ2-3; 10 bases align to TRBD2. J gave up 8 bases and V 6 bases, and 8 bases lay outside the gene matches. The CDR3 runs to 14 residues. Germline V CDR1 and CDR2: MNHNY, SVGAGI (reference sequence). CDR3 loop: CASRRAGGPGTQYF. CDR3 DNA sequence: TGTGCCAGCAGGAGAGCGGGAGGGCCGGGTACGCAGTATTTT.

The chain has TRBV9 and TRBJ2-5, with D possibly being TRBD2 (7 bases). The length of the CDR3 is 15 residues. Trimming shortened V by 3 bases and J by 1 base, and 13 bases separated the two germline ends. Germline V CDR1 and CDR2: SGDLS, YYNGEE. The CDR3 DNA reads TGTGCCAGCAGCGGAGCTCGGGGGGCCCAAGAGACCCAGTACTTC. Residues: CASSGARGAQETQYF.

This clone was observed once. The CDR3 reads CASRAGTREETQYF. The CDR3 DNA reads TGTGCCAGCAGGGCGGGGACTAGAGAAGAGACCCAGTACTTC. The chain employs TRBV7-2 and TRBJ2-5, with 8 bases matching TRBD2. V lost 6 bases, J lost 3 bases, and 6 bases stayed unmatched. This CDR3 region has 14 residues. Germline V gives CDR1 SGHTA, CDR2 FQGNSA.

This chain uses TRBV7-8 with TRBJ1-3; 7 positions match TRBD1. Germline-derived CDR1 and CDR2 are SGHVS and FQNEAQ. CDR3 length equals 16 residues. J gave up 3 bases and V 0 bases, and 5 bases lay outside the gene matches. The CDR3 DNA follows: TGTGCCAGCAGCTTAGCCATACAGGGGTATGGAAACACCATATATTTT. It yields the protein CASSLAIQGYGNTIYF.

The V gene is TRBV7-9, the J gene TRBJ1-4; a weak D match, TRBD1 (6 bases). The CDR3 is 13 residues long. Germline CDR1 reads SEHNR; CDR2 reads FQNEAQ (reference sequence). V was shortened by 5 bases and J by 6 bases, with 10 bases between the two germline ends. CDR3 loop: CASSPRQDEKLFF. The CDR3 coding sequence is TGTGCCAGCAGCCCCCGACAGGATGAAAAACTGTTTTTT.

This clone was counted once. V and J are TRBV11-1 and TRBJ2-2; no definite D call. CDR3 length equals 14 residues. CDR1 SGHAT and CDR2 FQDESV come from the germline V gene (reference sequence). V lost 6 bases to trimming and J lost 4 bases, with 12 bases between them. DNA for the CDR3: TGTGCCAGCAGGCTTACACTCTCCACCGGGGAGCTGTTTTTT. Amino acid sequence: CASRLTLSTGELFF.

The chain couples TRBV5-4 to TRBJ2-3, with TRBD2 identical over 11 bases. CDR3 length: 16 amino acids. Trimming cost V 6 bases and J 5 bases; bases outside gene matches: 11. In germline, CDR1 is SGHNT, CDR2 YYREEE (reference sequence). The CDR3 DNA sequence: TGTGCCAGCACCCTGACTAGCGGGACCCTGGGAGATACGCAGTATTTT. This sequence encodes CASTLTSGTLGDTQYF.

J is TRBJ2-1 and V is TRBV2; no definite D call. V was pared by 2 bases and J by 8 bases, with 7 bases between. This CDR3 contains 12 residues. CDR1 is SNHLY, CDR2 FYNNEI, per germline. This CDR3 reads CASSENGYEQFF. In DNA form, the CDR3 reads TGTGCCAGCAGTGAAAACGGTTATGAGCAGTTCTTC.

This clone occurred once. The V and J genes are TRBV28 and TRBJ2-1; TRBD2 agrees at 9 bases. From germline, CDR1 is MDHEN and CDR2 SYDVKM. The CDR3 has 18 amino acids. J gave up 2 bases and V 4 bases, and 12 bases lay outside the gene matches. The CDR3 DNA reads as TGTGCCAGCAGTTCCACCGACCTTAGCGGGAGCACCTACAATGAGCAGTTCTTC. Its protein product is CASSSTDLSGSTYNEQFF.

The chain has TRBV5-8 and TRBJ1-4; possibly TRBD1 for D (5 bases). The CDR3 is 15 residues long. Per germline, CDR1 SGHTS and CDR2 YDEGEE. Trimming pared 0 bases from V and 4 bases from J, leaving 10 bases between. This CDR3 is CASSLGQSINEKLFF. The CDR3 coding sequence is TGTGCCAGCAGCTTGGGACAGAGTATTAATGAAAAACTGTTTTTT.

V usage is TRBV5-4 and J usage is TRBJ1-1; no firm D call. V was trimmed by 3 bases and J by 1 base, leaving 7 bases between them. Germline-derived CDR1 and CDR2 are SGHNT and YYREEE (reference sequence). This CDR3 is built from 13 residues. This CDR3 is CASSSQSNTEAFF. As DNA, the CDR3 is TGTGCCAGCAGCTCTCAGTCGAACACTGAAGCTTTCTTT.

This chain connects TRBV4-2 to TRBJ1-4; D gene ambiguous. V was clipped by 0 bases and J by 4 bases, with 12 bases between them. The CDR3 has 16 amino acids. Germline V lookup: CDR1 LGHNA, CDR2 YNFKEQ. CDR3 in amino acids: CASSQDRGQINEKLFF. DNA of the CDR3: TGTGCCAGCAGCCAAGATCGGGGTCAGATTAATGAAAAACTGTTTTTT.

This clone was observed a few times. The chain employs TRBV28 and TRBJ1-2, with D tentatively TRBD1 (6 bases). Trimming left V 2 bases short and J 10 bases short, with 17 bases between. Germline loops: CDR1 MDHEN, CDR2 SYDVKM. The length of the CDR3 is 14 residues. This CDR3 is CASSLLGTSSDYTF. In nucleotides, the CDR3 is TGTGCCAGCAGTTTACTCGGGACAAGTAGTGACTACACCTTC.

This rearrangement joins TRBV6-6 to TRBJ1-1; tentative D call: TRBD1 (5 bases). CDR1 is MNHNY and CDR2 is SVGAGI in the germline V gene (reference sequence). CDR3 length: 14 amino acids. V lost 0 bases to trimming and J lost 10 bases, with 15 bases between them. CDR3 protein: CASSYSGPQRVAFF. CDR3 in DNA: TGTGCCAGCAGTTACTCGGGACCGCAAAGGGTAGCTTTCTTT.

This chain connects TRBV9 to TRBJ2-2, with TRBD1 matching 8 bases. Germline CDR1 reads SGDLS; CDR2 reads YYNGEE. The CDR3 is 18 residues long. V lost 4 bases and J lost 6; bases outside the gene matches: 17. CDR3 loop: CASSLRDRTSRTAGELFF. CDR3 DNA sequence: TGTGCCAGCAGCCTTCGGGACAGGACTTCGCGAACGGCCGGGGAGCTGTTTTTT.

The chain joins TRBV10-3 to TRBJ2-3; D remains ambiguous. This CDR3 comprises 14 residues. The V gene's germline CDR1 is ENHRY and CDR2 SYGVKD. V was trimmed by 0 bases and J by 4 bases, leaving 8 bases between them. CDR3 DNA: TGTGCCATCAGTGAGTCGAGGTCCGCAGATACGCAGTATTTT. This translates into CAISESRSADTQYF.